These 27 T cell receptor beta chains share one sample of origin, sequenced in a study of blood T cells in healthy people across ages. Sample-barcoded 5' priming and a J-beta primer mix drove a second PCR of 7 to 11 cycles. A single record per CDR3 protein comes from TCRdb applying MiXCR to the 5' RACE reads. The sample lists 1.2 million to 1.5 million distinct CDR3 sequences, approximately 60% occurring once. The material sequenced was blood. Source of these receptors: a man between 18 and 35 years old in good health.

The V call is TRBV4-2, the J call TRBJ2-1; no firm D call. This CDR3 has 15 amino acids. The germline CDR1 and CDR2 sequences are LGHNA and YNFKEQ. Trimming pared 0 bases from V and 8 bases from J, leaving 14 bases between. The CDR3 reads CASSQENRPSDEQFF. In DNA, the CDR3 is TGTGCCAGCAGCCAAGAAAACCGGCCCAGTGATGAGCAGTTCTTC.

This chain links TRBV27 with TRBJ1-1, with a possible D match to TRBD1 (5 bases). The CDR3 is made up of 13 amino acids. Trimming cost V 6 bases and J 4 bases, with 12 bases left between them. From germline, CDR1 is MNHEY and CDR2 SMNVEV (reference sequence). The CDR3 bases are TGTGCCAGCAGCAAAGGGGTCCCCACTGAAGCTTTCTTT. Amino acids: CASSKGVPTEAFF.

The table lists this clonotype with a count of one. This sequence joins TRBV6-2 or TRBV6-3 and TRBJ1-1, with D maybe TRBD1 (6 bases). V lost 2 bases and J lost 5, with 15 bases in between. Germline V lookup: CDR1 MNHEY, CDR2 SVGEGT. The CDR3 runs to 15 residues. The CDR3 DNA reads TGTGCCAGCAGTTACGAGGTACAGGGCCAAACTGAAGCTTTCTTT. Its translation: CASSYEVQGQTEAFF.

This chain's CDR3 is CSARDPLTGYTF. CDR3 bases: TGCAGTGCTAGAGATCCTTTAACTGGCTACACCTTC. This rearrangement joins TRBV20-1 to TRBJ1-2; D gene uncertain. Trimming left V 0 bases short and J 7 bases short, with 9 bases between. The CDR3 covers 12 residues. Germline CDR1 and CDR2: DFQATT and SNEGSKA (reference sequence).

This rearrangement joins TRBV29-1 to TRBJ2-7; D perhaps matches TRBD1 (5 bases). Germline CDR1 reads SQVTM; CDR2 reads ANQGSEA. The V and J ends lost 2 bases and 3 bases respectively, with 17 bases between them. The CDR3 runs 15 residues. CDR3 sequence reads: CSVESSEQENYEQYF. The CDR3 DNA reads TGCAGCGTTGAATCCTCTGAACAGGAAAACTACGAGCAGTACTTC.

This chain connects TRBV29-1 to TRBJ2-4; D remains unclear. The J call may be wrong; the DNA end is better matched by TRBJ2-7. This CDR3 has 13 residues. Germline CDR1 is SQVTM and CDR2 is ANQGSEA. CDR3 region: CSVEDPSHNEQYF. The CDR3 region has the DNA TGCAGCGTTGAAGATCCGTCACATAACGAGCAGTACTTC.

This clonotype has just a few counts. The chain joins TRBV29-1 to TRBJ2-1; D may match TRBD1 or TRBD2 (6 bases each). CDR1 SQVTM and CDR2 ANQGSEA come from the germline V gene. Trimming left V 2 bases short and J 10 bases short, with 9 bases between. The CDR3 spans 11 residues. DNA for the CDR3: TGCAGCGTTGAACGGGGGCGAGAGCAGTTCTTC. Its protein is CSVERGREQFF.

This clonotype was seen repeatedly, ten times or more. The rearrangement joins TRBV4-1 to TRBJ2-3, with D uncertain. CDR3 length: 13 amino acids. Germline CDR1 reads MGHRA; CDR2 reads YSYEKL. Trimming left V 1 base short and J 2 bases short, with 4 bases between. CDR3 region: CASSQGDTDTQYF. In nucleotides, the CDR3 is TGCGCCAGCAGCCAAGGGGACACAGATACGCAGTATTTT.

This rearrangement joins TRBV11-2 to TRBJ2-1; D remains unclear. The end of the DNA aligns better with TRBJ2-7, so the J call may be wrong. The CDR3 contains 13 residues. Germline lookup yields CDR1 SGHAT and CDR2 FQNNGV. The CDR3: CASSPATYNEQYF. In nucleotides, the CDR3 is TGTGCCAGCAGCCCGGCTACCTACAATGAGCAGTACTTC.

This chain uses TRBV12-3 or TRBV12-4 with TRBJ1-1, with 8 bases that match TRBD1. The CDR3 runs to 13 residues. Germline trimming cut 3 bases from V and 11 bases from J; bases unmatched to any gene: 8. CDR3 region: CASSFGQGDSAFF. For the CDR3, the DNA is TGTGCCAGCAGTTTCGGACAGGGAGATTCGGCTTTCTTT.

V is TRBV12-3 or TRBV12-4 and J is TRBJ1-4; D not resolved. This CDR3 has 14 residues. The ends were cut back, 5 bases at V and 5 bases at J, with 12 bases in the middle. The CDR3 DNA sequence: TGTGCCAGCAGTCCCGCCAGAAAAAATGAAAAACTGTTTTTT. Amino acids: CASSPARKNEKLFF.

This clonotype was found a few times. The gene calls are TRBV5-5 and TRBJ1-2; 10 nucleotides align to TRBD1. The germline CDR1 and CDR2 sequences are SGHKS and YYEKEE (reference sequence). Unmatched junction bases numbered 11, after V lost 0 bases and J lost 9 bases. This CDR3 has 16 residues. In DNA, the CDR3 is TGTGCCAGCAGCTTGGTTGGGACAGGGGTGACCCAGAGCTACACCTTC. It specifies CASSLVGTGVTQSYTF. Using reference TRBV5-5 and TRBJ1-2 for the parts outside the CDR3, the full variable domain is DAGVTQSPTHLIKTRGQQVTLRCSPISGHKSVSWYQQVLGQGPQFIFQYYEKEERGRGNFPDRFSARQFPNYSSELNVNALLLGDSALYLCASSLVGTGVTQSYTFGSGTRLTVV.

This clonotype was seen only a few times. The chain employs TRBV12-3 or TRBV12-4 and TRBJ1-4, with no clear D. CDR3 size: 12 residues. Trimming removed 1 base at V and 4 bases at J, with 1 base between. CDR3 region: CASSLDNEKLFF. For the CDR3, the DNA is TGTGCCAGCAGTTTAGATAATGAAAAACTGTTTTTT.

The rearrangement joins TRBV6-5 to TRBJ2-5, with D possibly being TRBD1 (5 bases). This CDR3 has 17 residues. Per germline, CDR1 MNHEY and CDR2 SVGAGI. V lost 0 bases and J lost 4, with 18 bases in between. The CDR3 DNA sequence: TGTGCCAGCAGTTACTCCGCCCCGGTCAGGGAAGGAGAGACCCAGTACTTC. Amino acids: CASSYSAPVREGETQYF.

The V call is TRBV6-5, the J call TRBJ2-7; D not resolved. The V and J ends lost 6 bases and 2 bases respectively, with 11 bases between them. Germline CDR1 and CDR2: MNHEY and SVGAGI. The CDR3 is 13 residues long. The chain's CDR3 is CASRSRTPYEQYF. The CDR3 region has the DNA TGTGCCAGCAGATCCAGAACCCCCTACGAGCAGTACTTC.

J is TRBJ2-1 and V is TRBV7-6, with D possibly matching TRBD2 (6 bases). Germline V lookup: CDR1 SGHVS, CDR2 FNYEAQ. V lost 0 bases to trimming and J lost 6 bases, with 12 bases between them. The CDR3 is made up of 15 amino acids. This CDR3 is CASSLAAGLGNEQFF. For the CDR3, the DNA is TGTGCCAGCAGCTTAGCGGCGGGATTAGGCAATGAGCAGTTCTTC.

The rearrangement uses TRBV5-1 and TRBJ2-1; D might be TRBD1 or TRBD2, each matching 5 bases. The CDR3 length is 15 residues. Germline CDR1 is SGHRS and CDR2 is YFSETQ. V was cut by 2 bases and J by 5 bases, with 14 bases left in between. The CDR3 DNA is TGCGCCAGCAGCTTACGCCGGGACCAGAACAATGAGCAGTTCTTC. This encodes CASSLRRDQNNEQFF. The full variable domain, completed using reference TRBV5-1 and TRBJ2-1, is KAGVTQTPRYLIKTRGQQVTLSCSPISGHRSVSWYQQTPGQGLQFLFEYFSETQRNKGNFPGRFSGRQFSNSRSEMNVSTLELGDSALYLCASSLRRDQNNEQFFGPGTRLTVL.

The gene calls are TRBV29-1 and TRBJ2-2, with D unclear. The CDR3 extends over 13 amino acids. V was trimmed by 5 bases and J by 0 bases, leaving 7 bases between them. Germline loops: CDR1 SQVTM, CDR2 ANQGSEA. The CDR3 DNA is TGCAGCGTTCAACAAGCGAACACCGGGGAGCTGTTTTTT. Residues: CSVQQANTGELFF.

This chain connects TRBV7-9 to TRBJ1-1, with D perhaps TRBD1 (5 bases). The length of the CDR3 is 16 residues. V dropped 4 bases and J dropped 0 bases, with 15 bases sitting between them. Germline-derived CDR1 and CDR2 are SEHNR and FQNEAQ (reference sequence). CDR3 sequence reads: CASSSPPRALNTEAFF. CDR3 DNA: TGTGCCAGCAGCTCACCCCCCAGGGCTTTGAACACTGAAGCTTTCTTT.

This rearrangement joins TRBV28 to TRBJ2-7; D is ambiguous. From germline, CDR1 is MDHEN and CDR2 SYDVKM. The ends were cut back, 0 bases at V and 0 bases at J, with 9 bases in the middle. The CDR3 length is 15 residues. This CDR3 is CASSLWTTSSYEQYF. The CDR3, as DNA: TGTGCCAGCAGTTTATGGACAACCAGCTCCTACGAGCAGTACTTC.

This clonotype appeared a few times. V and J are TRBV10-3 and TRBJ2-5, with unresolved D. With 6 bases removed from V and 1 base from J, the gap between germline ends came to 9 bases. The CDR3 has 13 residues. Germline CDR1 reads ENHRY; CDR2 reads SYGVKD. The DNA of the CDR3 is TGTGCCATCAGCGGACGGTCCCAAGAGACCCAGTACTTC. Protein: CAISGRSQETQYF.

The genes are TRBV10-3 and TRBJ1-1; TRBD1 aligns across 9 bases. Germline V gene sequence: CDR1 ENHRY, CDR2 SYGVKD. The ends lost 6 bases at V and 3 bases at J; junction bases unmatched: 2. The CDR3 sequence is 13 residues long. CDR3 sequence: CAISGQGHTEAFF. Here the CDR3 DNA reads TGTGCCATCAGCGGACAGGGGCACACTGAAGCTTTCTTT.

V gene TRBV2 combines with J gene TRBJ2-3; TRBD2 matches 7 bases. The V and J ends lost 5 bases and 5 bases, in that order; junction bases with no gene match: 13. This CDR3 region has 16 residues. From germline, CDR1 is SNHLY and CDR2 FYNNEI. The CDR3 region has the DNA TGTGCCAGCAGTTGGGTCAGGACACGGGGGGTAGATACGCAGTATTTT. Encoded protein: CASSWVRTRGVDTQYF.

The gene calls are TRBV28 and TRBJ2-1; TRBD2 agrees at 12 bases. Germline V gene data show CDR1 as MDHEN and CDR2 as SYDVKM. This CDR3 contains 17 residues. J was trimmed by 5 bases and V by 4 bases; bases with no gene match: 9. The CDR3 region has the DNA TGTGCCAGCAGTTCCCGACTAGCGGGAGATGATGACAATGAGCAGTTCTTC. Its translation: CASSSRLAGDDDNEQFF.

This clonotype occurred a few times. The chain has TRBV6-1 and TRBJ2-1; 8 nucleotides agree with TRBD2. This CDR3 region has 14 residues. With V trimmed by 7 bases and J by 7 bases, 9 bases remained unmatched. The germline V gene encodes CDR1 MNHNS and CDR2 SASEGT. CDR3 in DNA: TGTGCCAGCATCCTGGACGGGGGGGGTAATGAGCAGTTCTTC. Its protein product is CASILDGGGNEQFF.

This clonotype was observed a few times. The chain recombines TRBV5-1 with TRBJ2-1, with TRBD2 matching over 7 bases. Germline loops: CDR1 SGHRS, CDR2 YFSETQ. V was clipped by 5 bases and J by 2 bases; unmatched bases: 7. The CDR3 sequence is 15 residues long. The CDR3: CASRSRAGAYNEQFF. Here the CDR3 DNA reads TGCGCCAGCAGGAGCCGGGCGGGAGCCTACAATGAGCAGTTCTTC.

This clonotype was recorded at least ten times. This sequence joins TRBV7-2 and TRBJ2-3; TRBD2 agrees at 7 bases. With 5 bases clipped from V and 0 bases from J, the junction kept 5 bases outside the gene matches. CDR1 and CDR2 (germline): SGHTA, FQGNSA. The CDR3 length is 15 residues. The CDR3, as DNA: TGTGCCAGCAGCCGACGCGGGGGTAGCACAGATACGCAGTATTTT. Protein product: CASSRRGGSTDTQYF.